This T cell receptor beta chain is from a study of prognosis after radiotherapy for stage I lung cancer. General study points: Patients with and without metastases reportedly differed in TRBV and TRBJ gene usage frequencies.

The germline V gene has CDR1 GTSNPN and CDR2 SVGIG (reference sequence). V lost 0 bases, J lost 14 bases, and 12 bases stayed unmatched. CDR3 size: 14 residues. This clonotype was found many times. Its antigen is not known. Amplification of TCR beta CDR3 from genomic DNA used two-round multiplex PCR. Used in first-round PCR were primers specific to each TRBV and TRBJ gene. Each CDR3 protein gets one entry after TCRdb re-called the multiplex PCR reads with MiXCR. The data show around 21,000 distinct CDR3 sequences, about 50% seen once. The origin of this receptor is a donor of 50 years or more with non-small cell lung cancer. The rearrangement links TRBV30 to TRBJ2-3; 9 nucleotides align to TRBD2. Here the sequenced sample was PBMCs, taken before or after stereotactic body radiation therapy (not recorded which). The CDR3 DNA reads TGTGCCTGGAGTGTCGGGCTAGCGGGACGTGCGGGGTATTTT. As protein: CAWSVGLAGRAGYF.